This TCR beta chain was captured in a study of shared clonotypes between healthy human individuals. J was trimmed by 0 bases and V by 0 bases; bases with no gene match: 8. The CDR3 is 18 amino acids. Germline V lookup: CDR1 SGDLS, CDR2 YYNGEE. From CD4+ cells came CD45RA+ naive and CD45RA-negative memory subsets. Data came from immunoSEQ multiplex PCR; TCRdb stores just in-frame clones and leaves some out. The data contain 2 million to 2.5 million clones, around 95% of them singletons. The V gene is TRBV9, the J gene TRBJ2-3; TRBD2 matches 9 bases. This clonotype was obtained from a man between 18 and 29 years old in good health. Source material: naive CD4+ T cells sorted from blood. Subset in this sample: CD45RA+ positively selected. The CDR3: CASSVASGGPSSTDTQYF. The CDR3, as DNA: TGTGCCAGCAGCGTAGCGAGCGGGGGGCCCTCCAGCACAGATACGCAGTATTTT. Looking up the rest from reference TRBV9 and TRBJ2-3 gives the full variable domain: DSGVTQTPKHLITATGQRVTLRCSPRSGDLSVYWYQQSLDQGLQFLIQYYNGEERAKGNILERFSAQQFPDLHSELNLSSLELGDSALYFCASSVASGGPSSTDTQYFGPGTRLTVL.